Each of the 15 T cell receptor beta chains below was sequenced from the same sample in a study of tissue T cells after allogeneic stem cell transplantation. TCRdb's copy holds only in-frame clones and misses some; the assay was immunoSEQ multiplex PCR. The sample lists approximately 5,700 clones; around 50% were seen once. Time point of the sample: mouse harvest day 7 after allogeneic transplant. Each mouse received 10^7 T-cell-depleted marrow cells plus 10^6 splenic CD5+ T cells by tail vein. Specimen: gut tissue. Every receptor here comes from a female BALB/c mouse given C57BL/6 T cells with graft-versus-host disease after an allogeneic hematopoietic cell transplant.

For this clone: Genes and germline are mouse. The DNA ends 1 residue before the CDR3 does, and the rest of the CDR3 is filled in from the germline J gene. V and J are TRBV14 and TRBJ2-4; 11 bases agree with TRBD2. From germline, CDR1 is SGHDT and CDR2 FRDEAV. The ends lost 2 bases at V and 2 bases at J; junction bases unmatched: 4. CDR3 length: 16 residues. The CDR3 protein is CASSLKTGGDQNTLYF. CDR3 DNA (partial): TGTGCCAGCAGTTTGAAGACTGGGGGGGATCAAAACACCTTGTAC. The full variable domain, completed using reference TRBV14 and TRBJ2-4, is EAGVTQSPRYAVLQEGQAVSFWCDPISGHDTLYWYQQPRDQGPQLLVYFRDEAVIDNSQLPSDRFSAVRPKGTNSTLKIQSAKQGDTATYLCASSLKTGGDQNTLYFGAGTRLSVL.

In this sample, this clone turned up a few times. The gene symbols are mouse symbols. The read stops 1 residue short of the end of the CDR3; the missing end is completed from the germline J gene. The chain recombines TRBV1 with TRBJ1-4; 7 positions agree with TRBD1. The CDR3 extends over 13 amino acids. Germline V gives CDR1 NSQYPW, CDR2 LRSPGD (reference sequence). Trimming cost V 0 bases and J 12 bases; bases outside gene matches: 4. CDR3 sequence reads: CTCSADAGGGLFF. The CDR3 DNA, read in part, is TGCACCTGCAGTGCAGATGCAGGGGGAGGATTATTT.

Turning to this clone: These gene names are mouse names. The read terminates 1 residue before the CDR3 end, so the remaining end is supplied by the germline J gene. This chain links TRBV3 with TRBJ1-4, with D perhaps matching TRBD1 (6 bases). CDR1 SNHLY and CDR2 FYNGKV come from the germline V gene (reference sequence). The CDR3 has 14 amino acids. V lost 0 bases, J lost 7 bases, and 9 bases lay in between. Partial CDR3 DNA: TGTGCCAGCAGCTTAGCCAGGGGCCCCGAAAGATTATTT. Encoded protein: CASSLARGPERLF. The CDR3 in full is CASSLARGPERLFF. The variable domain in full, with the rest retrieved from reference TRBV3 and TRBJ1-4, is GPKVLQIPSHQIIDMGQMVTLNCDPVSNHLYFYWYKQILGQQMEFLVNFYNGKVMEKSKLFKDQFSVERPDGSYFTLKIQPTALEDSAVYFCASSLARGPERLFFGHGTKLSVL.

This clone has just a few counts. The genes and germline here are from mouse. The read ends 1 residue early relative to the CDR3; the germline J gene fills the gap. The chain is built from TRBV5 and TRBJ1-5; D call uncertain. In germline, CDR1 is LGHNA, CDR2 YNLKQL (reference sequence). Trimming removed 10 bases at V and 5 bases at J, with 12 bases between. There are 12 residues in the CDR3. CDR3 sequence reads: CATRSKYQAPLF. CDR3 DNA, as far as it was read: TGTGCCACCCGGAGCAAATACCAGGCTCCGCTT.

The sample holds a few counts of this clone. Gene names and germline refer to mouse. The CDR3 is cut off 1 residue early in the read; its end comes from the germline J gene. V is TRBV2 and J is TRBJ2-1; D not certain. Germline V gene lookup returns CDR1 LGHNA and CDR2 YSYQKL. CDR3 length equals 13 residues. The ends were cut back, 0 bases at V and 3 bases at J, with 3 bases in the middle. The CDR3 reads CASSQDRYAEQFF. The CDR3 DNA, read in part, is TGTGCCAGCAGCCAAGATCGCTATGCTGAGCAGTTC.

About this clone itself: All gene names here are mouse names. The read falls 1 residue short of the CDR3 end, and the missing part is taken from the germline J gene. This chain joins TRBV14 and TRBJ1-6, with 9 positions matching TRBD1. TRBJ1-6 falls under the ORF class, with uncertain function. CDR1 is SGHDT and CDR2 is FRDEAV in the germline V gene. The CDR3 spans 17 residues. Germline trimming cut 5 bases from V and 0 bases from J; bases unmatched to any gene: 6. Here the CDR3 reads CASSTGTGFSYNSPLYF. The CDR3 DNA, read in part, is TGTGCCAGCAGCACCGGGACAGGGTTTTCCTATAATTCGCCCCTCTAC.

The table lists this clone with a few counts. Gene names are mouse gene names. The missing CDR3 end, 1 residue past where the read stops, is filled in from the germline J gene. The chain couples TRBV26 to TRBJ1-2, with 10 bases lining up with TRBD1. CDR1 is KGHPV, CDR2 FQNQEV, per germline (reference sequence). V shed 2 bases and J 2 bases; nucleotides not matched to a gene: 2. The CDR3 is 15 residues long. The CDR3 loop is CASSLPGQGNSDYTF. The sequenced part of the CDR3 DNA is TGTGCCAGCAGTCTGCCGGGACAGGGGAACTCCGACTACACC.

By its share, this clone is large. Gene labels here are mouse ones. The CDR3 goes on 1 residue after the read ends, and that part is filled in from the germline J gene. The chain has TRBV13-1 and TRBJ2-1, with D tentatively TRBD2 (7 bases). CDR3 length equals 13 residues. The germline V gene encodes CDR1 NSHNY and CDR2 SYGAGN. V gave up 3 bases and J gave up 7 bases, with 11 bases separating them. Partial CDR3 DNA: TGTGCCAGCAGTGGAGGGGGGCGGGCTGAGCAGTTC. Translating it yields CASSGGGRAEQF. The CDR3, in full, reads CASSGGGRAEQFF.

For this clone: Mouse gene names and germline throughout. The CDR3 end lies 1 residue beyond the end of the read and is filled in from the germline J gene. The genes are TRBV26 and TRBJ1-4; D is ambiguous. This CDR3 is built from 12 residues. The germline gives CDR1 KGHPV, CDR2 FQNQEV (reference sequence). Trimming took off 6 bases at V and 0 bases at J, with 2 bases between the two ends. The CDR3 DNA, read in part, is TGTGCCAGCAGCCTTTCCAACGAAAGATTATTT. Translation gives CASSLSNERLF. The full CDR3 protein reads CASSLSNERLFF.

Details on this clone: The germline and genes are mouse ones. With the read ending 1 residue before the CDR3 end, the germline J gene is used to fill in that end. This chain connects TRBV16 to TRBJ2-5; D gene uncertain. Per the germline V gene, CDR1 is SGHSA and CDR2 is FRNQAP. V was clipped by 0 bases and J by 6 bases, with 4 bases between them. This CDR3 is 12 amino acids long. The sequenced part of the CDR3 DNA is TGTGCAAGCAGCTTAGACGGGGACACCCAGTAC. This codes for CASSLDGDTQY. The whole CDR3 sequence reads CASSLDGDTQYF.

As for this clone: The gene symbols are mouse symbols. The CDR3 here is CASSLGTGGAEVFF. Incomplete CDR3 DNA: TGTGCCAGCAGTTTAGGGACAGGGGGCGCAGAAGTCTTC. The V gene is TRBV15, the J gene TRBJ1-1; 11 bases map to TRBD1. Read data end 1 residue before the CDR3 end; the end is taken from the germline J gene. Germline-derived CDR1 and CDR2 are SGHND and FRSKSL. The CDR3 loop spans 14 amino acids. V dropped 1 base and J dropped 6; count of bases not matched to a gene: 1.

A remark on this clone: Germline and genes: mouse. The CDR3 extends 1 residue past the end of the read, so its final part is completed from the germline J gene. The rearrangement links TRBV12-2 to TRBJ2-7, with 12 bases identical to TRBD2. V was clipped by 7 bases and J by 4 bases; unmatched bases: 1. The CDR3 is 12 amino acids. The germline gives CDR1 SGHLS, CDR2 HYDKME. The covered CDR3 bases are TGTGCCAGGGACTGGGGGGGGTATGAACAGTAC. Protein: CARDWGGYEQY. The whole CDR3 region reads CARDWGGYEQYF. The full variable domain, rest sourced from reference TRBV12-2 and TRBJ2-7, is NSGVVQSPRYIIKGKGERSILKCIPISGHLSVAWYQQTQGQELKFFIQHYDKMERDKGNLPSRFSVQQFDDYHSEMNMSALELEDSAVYFCARDWGGYEQYFGPGTRLTVL.

This clone was counted a single time. The listed genes are named as in mouse. The read finishes 1 residue shy of the CDR3 end, and the germline J gene is used to complete it. The V call is TRBV3, the J call TRBJ1-3; unclear D gene. The germline V gene encodes CDR1 SNHLY and CDR2 FYNGKV (reference sequence). This CDR3 contains 13 residues. Trimming shortened V by 5 bases and J by 0 bases, and 5 bases separated the two germline ends. CDR3 in amino acids: CASSRNSGNTLYF. The DNA read from the CDR3 is TGTGCCAGCAGCCGAAATTCTGGAAATACGCTCTAT.

Relative to its sample, this clone is large (0.1 to 1%). Germline and genes here are mouse. The CDR3 extends 1 residue past the end of the read, so its final part is completed from the germline J gene. The J gene is TRBJ2-1, the V gene TRBV29; possible D gene TRBD1, 7 bases. CDR1 is MSHET and CDR2 is SYDVDS in the germline V gene. The CDR3 has 13 residues. V was shortened by 6 bases and J by 3 bases, with 9 bases between the two germline ends. The CDR3 loop reads CASRQGGYAEQFF. Incomplete CDR3 DNA: TGTGCTAGCAGGCAGGGGGGCTATGCTGAGCAGTTC. Drawing the rest from reference TRBV29 and TRBJ2-1, the complete variable domain is DMKVTQMPRYLIKRMGENVLLECGQDMSHETMYWYRQDPGLGLQLIYISYDVDSNSEGDIPKGYRVSRKKREHFSLILDSAKTNQTSVYFCASRQGGYAEQFFGPGTRLTVL.

This clone was recorded only once. Gene names are mouse gene names. Read coverage stops 1 residue before the CDR3 terminus; the germline J gene supplies the remainder. The rearrangement uses TRBV3 and TRBJ2-3, with 8 bases identical to TRBD2. The length of the CDR3 is 14 residues. The ends lost 6 bases at V and 3 bases at J; junction bases unmatched: 5. Germline V gene lookup returns CDR1 SNHLY and CDR2 FYNGKV (reference sequence). The chain's CDR3 is CASRPGGRAETLYF. CDR3 bases read: TGTGCCAGCAGGCCTGGGGGGAGAGCAGAAACGCTGTAT.